Shown below are 16 T cell receptor beta chains from a single sample sequenced in a study of OX40 agonist ivuxolimab in advanced cancers. Sequencing was performed with immunoSEQ multiplex PCR; in TCRdb, only in-frame clones are kept and a portion is missing. Of over 55,000 clones listed, around 84% are singletons. This specimen was CD4+ or CD8+ T cells sorted from blood, taken in a trial of the OX40 agonist ivuxolimab. The receptors derive from an adult with an advanced solid tumor such as melanoma, head and neck, liver or kidney cancer.

This clone was seen more than once but under ten times. The V and J genes are TRBV4-2 and TRBJ1-3; TRBD1 is a possible D gene (6 bases). The germline V gene encodes CDR1 LGHNA and CDR2 YNFKEQ. Trimming shortened V by 0 bases and J by 9 bases, and 15 bases separated the two germline ends. The CDR3 length is 15 residues. This CDR3 reads CASSQEVGGAITIYF. CDR3 DNA sequence: TGTGCCAGCAGCCAAGAGGTAGGGGGGGCGATCACCATATATTTT.

The rearrangement uses TRBV7-6 and TRBJ2-5, with D uncertain. This CDR3 has 12 residues. Trimming took 1 base from V and 3 from J, leaving 3 bases between them. The germline CDR1 and CDR2 sequences are SGHVS and FNYEAQ. The chain's CDR3 is CASSLVEETQYF. CDR3 in DNA: TGTGCCAGCAGCTTAGTTGAAGAGACCCAGTACTTC.

This chain links TRBV5-1 with TRBJ2-3; 8 bases fit TRBD2. After removal of 0 bases from V and 0 bases from J, the junction contained 9 bases not matched to a gene. This CDR3 has 18 residues. Germline CDR1 is SGHRS and CDR2 is YFSETQ. CDR3 in amino acids: CASSLAGAGGDSTDTQYF. The CDR3 nucleotides are TGCGCCAGCAGCTTGGCCGGTGCGGGGGGAGATAGCACAGATACGCAGTATTTT. Looking up the rest from reference TRBV5-1 and TRBJ2-3 gives the full variable domain: KAGVTQTPRYLIKTRGQQVTLSCSPISGHRSVSWYQQTPGQGLQFLFEYFSETQRNKGNFPGRFSGRQFSNSRSEMNVSTLELGDSALYLCASSLAGAGGDSTDTQYFGPGTRLTVL.

The CDR3 DNA reads as TGCGCCAGCAGCTTAGAGGCAGGGGGAAGAGGAGAGACCCAGTACTTC. Its translation: CASSLEAGGRGETQYF. The rearrangement uses TRBV5-1 and TRBJ2-5; 7 bases fit TRBD1. The CDR3 totals 16 residues. Germline V gene lookup returns CDR1 SGHRS and CDR2 YFSETQ. J lost 4 bases, V lost 2 bases, and 11 bases had no gene match. The variable domain in full, completed from reference TRBV5-1 and TRBJ2-5, reads KAGVTQTPRYLIKTRGQQVTLSCSPISGHRSVSWYQQTPGQGLQFLFEYFSETQRNKGNFPGRFSGRQFSNSRSEMNVSTLELGDSALYLCASSLEAGGRGETQYFGPGTRLLVL.

This chain links TRBV30 with TRBJ1-4, with TRBD1 matching 7 bases. Germline values: CDR1 GTSNPN, CDR2 SVGIG (reference sequence). This CDR3 contains 18 residues. J was trimmed by 0 bases and V by 7 bases; bases with no gene match: 17. CDR3 sequence reads: CAYSRGQTSMTTNEKLFF. The CDR3 DNA reads as TGTGCCTATTCAAGGGGACAGACTTCGATGACAACTAATGAAAAACTGTTTTTT.

This clone was recorded a few times. This chain connects TRBV19 to TRBJ1-5; possible D gene TRBD1, 6 bases. V lost 6 bases and J 6 bases, leaving 18 bases between the germline ends. Germline assignment: CDR1 LNHDA and CDR2 SQIVND (reference sequence). The CDR3 covers 15 residues. CDR3 DNA: TGTGCCAGTAGCCTTTCGGGGGCTTTGGGTCAGCCCCAGCATTTT. Its protein is CASSLSGALGQPQHF.

This rearrangement joins TRBV4-1 to TRBJ1-4; D gene unclear. CDR1 and CDR2 from the germline V gene are MGHRA and YSYEKL. The germline V and J ends were trimmed by 4 bases and 8 bases, with 17 bases remaining between them. The CDR3 length is 15 residues. The CDR3 sequence: CASSLAANIQEKLFF. DNA of the CDR3: TGCGCCAGCAGCCTGGCCGCCAATATCCAGGAAAAACTGTTTTTT.

The chain couples TRBV2 to TRBJ1-1; no clear D gene. V gave up 4 bases and J gave up 4 bases, with 10 bases separating them. This CDR3 is built from 13 residues. Germline lookup yields CDR1 SNHLY and CDR2 FYNNEI. The CDR3 spells CASSGMMGTEAFF. In DNA, the CDR3 is TGTGCCAGCAGTGGGATGATGGGCACTGAAGCTTTCTTT.

The rearrangement uses TRBV7-2 and TRBJ2-5; 7 bases map to TRBD2. The CDR3 has 14 residues. V dropped 5 bases and J dropped 5; count of bases not matched to a gene: 8. Per the germline V gene, CDR1 is SGHTA and CDR2 is FQGNSA. The CDR3 loop is CASSPWSGGETQYF. In DNA, the CDR3 is TGTGCCAGCAGCCCATGGTCCGGGGGGGAGACCCAGTACTTC. Looking up the rest from reference TRBV7-2 and TRBJ2-5 gives the full variable domain: GAGVSQSPSNKVTEKGKDVELRCDPISGHTALYWYRQSLGQGLEFLIYFQGNSAPDKSGLPSDRFSAERTGGSVSTLTIQRTQQEDSAVYLCASSPWSGGETQYFGPGTRLLVL.

This clone was detected only once. Here the CDR3 DNA reads TGTGCCAGCAGCTTAGAAGGTCTTATAAACACCGGGGAGCTGTTTTTT. Encoded protein: CASSLEGLINTGELFF. The J gene is TRBJ2-2, the V gene TRBV11-2; D remains ambiguous. Germline CDR1 SGHAT, CDR2 FQNNGV. Trimming stripped 0 bases from V and 2 bases from J, with 10 bases between. The CDR3 length is 16 residues. Filled out from reference TRBV11-2 and TRBJ2-2, the complete variable domain reads EAGVAQSPRYKIIEKRQSVAFWCNPISGHATLYWYQQILGQGPKLLIQFQNNGVVDDSQLPKDRFSAERLKGVDSTLKIQPAKLEDSAVYLCASSLEGLINTGELFFGEGSRLTVL.

The CDR3 DNA follows: TGTGCCAGCATCGGTCGCGGGCCACACAACCTCCAGCCCCAGCATTTT. The encoded protein is CASIGRGPHNLQPQHF. The V call is TRBV7-3, the J call TRBJ1-5; D remains unclear. The CDR3 covers 16 residues. Looked up from germline, CDR1 is SGHTA and CDR2 is FQGTGA. Trimming cost V 7 bases and J 7 bases, with 23 bases left between them.

V gene TRBV18 combines with J gene TRBJ2-5; TRBD2 agrees at 7 bases. Per the germline V gene, CDR1 is KGHSH and CDR2 is LQKENI. Trimming removed 2 bases from V and 2 bases from J; junction bases left unmatched: 5. CDR3 length: 15 residues. For the CDR3, the DNA is TGTGCCAGCTCACCAAATGTCGGGGGGCAAGAGACCCAGTACTTC. This sequence encodes CASSPNVGGQETQYF.

The chain links TRBV5-1 to TRBJ1-1; no clear D gene. In germline, CDR1 is SGHRS, CDR2 YFSETQ. The CDR3 loop spans 14 amino acids. V lost 5 bases and J lost 1, with 12 bases in between. This CDR3 is CASRVDKTNTEAFF. The CDR3 region has the DNA TGCGCCAGCAGGGTGGATAAGACGAACACTGAAGCTTTCTTT.

About this clone: A read error may explain this, as a much larger clone is one base away. The V and J genes are TRBV6-5 and TRBJ1-2; 9 bases match TRBD1. The V segment lost 2 bases and the J segment 4 bases; nucleotides outside the gene matches: 5. The CDR3 length is 15 residues. Germline V CDR1 and CDR2: MNHEY, SVGAGI. The CDR3: CASSYAWTGAYGYTF. The CDR3 DNA sequence: TGTGCCAGCAGTTACGCCTGGACAGGGGCCTATGGCTACACCTTC.

This clone has only one observation. The chain employs TRBV29-1 and TRBJ2-3; 7 bases match TRBD1. The junction had 9 bases not matched to a gene; V was cut back by 5 bases and J by 4 bases. From germline, CDR1 is SQVTM and CDR2 ANQGSEA. The CDR3 length is 14 residues. As DNA, the CDR3 is TGCAGCGTTACATCGGGACAGATAGCAGATACGCAGTATTTT. Translation: CSVTSGQIADTQYF.

This clone was seen a single time. The J gene is TRBJ2-5, the V gene TRBV19, with a possible D match to TRBD2 (6 bases). V was cut by 8 bases and J by 5 bases, with 21 bases left in between. This CDR3 has 15 amino acids. Germline CDR1 reads LNHDA; CDR2 reads SQIVND (reference sequence). The CDR3 protein is CASALTIGGAETQYF. CDR3 nucleotide sequence: TGTGCCAGTGCCCTAACGATCGGAGGGGCGGAGACCCAGTACTTC.